Following are 24 T cell receptor beta chains from one sample sequenced in a study of glioma-infiltrating T cells. The iRepertoire nested amplicon-rescue multiplex PCR amplified TCR alpha and beta CDR3s from RNA. MiXCR, run by TCRdb on the multiplex PCR reads, gives a single entry per CDR3 protein. The table has about 130,000 distinct CDR3 sequences, approximately 23% seen once. The sequencing input was glioma tissue, nonneoplastic brain tissue, or PBMCs (not recorded which). These TCRs come from a human donor with low-grade glioma or glioblastoma, undergoing nonglioma brain surgery, or in good health (not recorded which).

This clonotype has a handful of counts. This chain links TRBV2 with TRBJ2-3, with 13 bases fitting TRBD2. The germline V gene encodes CDR1 SNHLY and CDR2 FYNNEI. CDR3 length: 19 amino acids. With V trimmed by 1 base and J by 5 bases, 12 bases remained unmatched. CDR3 nucleotides: TGTGCCAGCAGTGAAGACGGTGGACTAGCGGGAGTACCAGGAGATACGCAGTATTTT. This encodes CASSEDGGLAGVPGDTQYF.

This clonotype came up many times. The chain links TRBV28 to TRBJ2-1; 8 nucleotides line up with TRBD2. Per germline, CDR1 MDHEN and CDR2 SYDVKM. Unmatched junction bases numbered 11, after V lost 5 bases and J lost 8 bases. The CDR3 totals 15 residues. The CDR3 sequence is CASSRLQSGSDEQFF. CDR3 coding DNA: TGTGCCAGCAGTAGACTCCAGAGCGGGAGCGATGAGCAGTTCTTC.

This clonotype was counted at least ten times. V usage is TRBV7-9 and J usage is TRBJ2-2; D perhaps matches TRBD2 (6 bases). Trimming removed 1 base from V and 6 bases from J, with 15 bases in between. Looked up from germline, CDR1 is SEHNR and CDR2 is FQNEAQ (reference sequence). The CDR3 has 16 amino acids. This chain's CDR3 is CASSLGSGVFAGELFF. In nucleotides, the CDR3 is TGTGCCAGCAGCTTAGGATCGGGAGTCTTTGCCGGGGAGCTGTTTTTT.

This clonotype was found many times. The chain uses TRBV15 and TRBJ2-7; D is undetermined. CDR3 length equals 14 residues. Germline V gene data show CDR1 as LNHNV and CDR2 as YYDKDF (reference sequence). The ends were cut back, 1 base at V and 4 bases at J, with 11 bases in the middle. CDR3 nucleotides: TGTGCCACCAGCAGAGGGGCAGGATTGTACGAGCAGTACTTC. Translated: CATSRGAGLYEQYF.

In this sample, this clonotype turned up a few times. This chain uses TRBV5-1 with TRBJ2-2; TRBD1 matches at 9 bases. Trimming cost V 9 bases and J 6 bases; bases outside gene matches: 12. In germline, CDR1 is SGHRS, CDR2 YFSETQ. The CDR3 spans 15 residues. CDR3 nucleotides: TGCGCCACCCGCCCAGGGACAGGGCGCGCCGGGGAGCTGTTTTTT. It encodes CATRPGTGRAGELFF. Filled out from reference TRBV5-1 and TRBJ2-2, the complete variable domain reads KAGVTQTPRYLIKTRGQQVTLSCSPISGHRSVSWYQQTPGQGLQFLFEYFSETQRNKGNFPGRFSGRQFSNSRSEMNVSTLELGDSALYLCATRPGTGRAGELFFGEGSRLTVL.

Comment on this clonotype: No conserved phenylalanine or tryptophan ends this CDR3, so it is likely a read error. This chain uses TRBV20-1 with TRBJ1-1; 8 bases match TRBD1. CDR1 DFQATT and CDR2 SNEGSKA come from the germline V gene (reference sequence). The CDR3 spans 12 residues. The CDR3 coding sequence is TGCAGCTCCGGCCCACAGGGGGCTGAAGCTTTCCTT. It yields the protein CSSGPQGAEAFL.

By proportion, this clonotype is medium-sized. The V and J genes are TRBV28 and TRBJ2-2, with 12 bases lining up with TRBD2. V lost 6 bases and J lost 8; bases outside the gene matches: 7. Germline values: CDR1 MDHEN, CDR2 SYDVKM. The length of the CDR3 is 15 residues. DNA for the CDR3: TGTGCCAGCAGCCCTAGACTAGCGGGAGCTGGGGAGCTGTTTTTT. Amino acid sequence: CASSPRLAGAGELFF.

This clonotype was observed many times. The V gene is TRBV7-2, the J gene TRBJ1-6; 10 bases are shared with TRBD1. Trimming at V came to 5 bases and at J to 7 bases, leaving 11 bases not matched to a gene. The CDR3 runs 17 residues. CDR1 is SGHTA, CDR2 FQGNSA, per germline. CDR3 loop: CASSGGQGGSMNSPLHF. CDR3 nucleotide sequence: TGTGCCAGCAGCGGCGGACAGGGGGGTTCTATGAATTCACCCCTCCACTTT.

There are many counts of this clonotype. The rearrangement uses TRBV3-1 and TRBJ1-5; weak D call: TRBD1 (6 bases). Germline CDR1 LGHDT, CDR2 YNNKEL (reference sequence). The CDR3 contains 15 residues. The V gene lost 4 bases and the J gene lost 1 base, with 11 bases spanning the gap. CDR3 loop: CASSPTTGSNQPQHF. Here the CDR3 DNA reads TGTGCCAGCAGCCCAACGACAGGAAGCAATCAGCCCCAGCATTTT.

With respect to this clonotype: This sequence may be a read error, since a much larger clone differs from it by one base. This rearrangement joins TRBV12-3 or TRBV12-4 to TRBJ1-6, with D possibly matching TRBD1 (6 bases). Trimming left V 5 bases short and J 5 bases short, with 10 bases between. The CDR3 runs 14 residues. This chain's CDR3 is CASSRTEDNSPLHF. The CDR3 DNA sequence: TGTGCCAGCAGTCGGACAGAGGATAATTCACCCCTCCACTTT.

Points on this clonotype: A read error is possible here, since a much larger clone lies one base away. The chain has TRBV12-3 or TRBV12-4 and TRBJ2-1; 8 bases are a match to TRBD2. The CDR3 loop spans 19 amino acids. J lost 7 bases, V lost 5 bases, and 22 bases had no gene match. The CDR3 loop is CASSLLGFGGEIGENEQFF. As DNA, the CDR3 is TGTGCCAGCAGTCTTCTCGGGTTCGGGGGGGAGATCGGGGAGAATGAGCAGTTCTTC.

This clonotype was counted many times. The CDR3 DNA reads TGTGCCAGCAGCTTCTCTAGCGGGAGGGCCTACGAGCAGTACTTC. Translated, it gives CASSFSSGRAYEQYF. The chain uses TRBV7-2 and TRBJ2-7; 12 bases line up with TRBD2. This CDR3 has 15 amino acids. Per the germline V gene, CDR1 is SGHTA and CDR2 is FQGNSA. The J segment lost 2 bases and the V segment lost 3 bases, leaving 2 bases of the junction unmatched.

This clonotype was seen ten or more times. The chain recombines TRBV12-3 or TRBV12-4 with TRBJ2-7, with no clear D. This CDR3 has 12 amino acids. Trimming left V 6 bases short and J 5 bases short, with 11 bases between. CDR3 sequence (DNA): TGTGCCAGCAGCTGGATCGAGCACGAGCAGTACTTC. Residues: CASSWIEHEQYF.

This chain links TRBV4-1 with TRBJ1-5; D is ambiguous. The V and J ends lost 0 bases and 6 bases respectively, with 9 bases between them. The CDR3 has 14 amino acids. Germline V gives CDR1 MGHRA, CDR2 YSYEKL. The CDR3 DNA follows: TGCGCCAGCAGCCAAGACGCCCAACCTCAGCCCCAGCATTTT. It translates to CASSQDAQPQPQHF.

J is TRBJ2-7 and V is TRBV12-3 or TRBV12-4; 10 bases are a match to TRBD2. The V gene end was trimmed by 3 bases and the J gene end by 3 bases; junction bases not matched to a gene: 2. CDR3 length equals 14 residues. Here the CDR3 DNA reads TGTGCCAGCAGTTTGCTAGCGGGAGACTACGAGCAGTACTTC. It is translated as CASSLLAGDYEQYF.

This clonotype was observed at least ten times. The chain has TRBV4-2 and TRBJ2-1, with 7 bases lining up with TRBD2. V trimming: 4 bases; J trimming: 4 bases; junction bases outside the gene matches: 10. The CDR3 is 16 residues long. CDR1 is LGHNA and CDR2 is YNFKEQ in the germline V gene. The CDR3 region is CASSPGAGYPYNEQFF. The DNA of the CDR3 is TGTGCCAGCAGCCCGGGAGCGGGATACCCTTACAATGAGCAGTTCTTC.

The gene calls are TRBV14 and TRBJ2-1, with 16 bases matching TRBD2. After removal of 4 bases from V and 2 bases from J, the junction contained 5 bases not matched to a gene. Germline V CDR1 and CDR2: SGHDN, FVKESK. The CDR3 length is 18 residues. CDR3 bases: TGTGCCAGCAGCCGATCCGGGACTAGCGGGAGGGCCTACAATGAGCAGTTCTTC. Translated: CASSRSGTSGRAYNEQFF.

This clonotype was seen only a few times. The V and J genes are TRBV12-3 or TRBV12-4 and TRBJ2-5; D call uncertain. V lost 1 base and J lost 2, with 8 bases in between. The CDR3 spans 14 residues. The CDR3 sequence: CASSLGPIQETQYF. In DNA form, the CDR3 reads TGTGCCAGCAGTTTAGGGCCCATACAAGAGACCCAGTACTTC.

This clonotype came up a few times. The chain employs TRBV30 and TRBJ2-1, with 11 bases lining up with TRBD2. Looked up from germline, CDR1 is GTSNPN and CDR2 is SVGIG (reference sequence). The CDR3 runs 16 residues. The V gene end was trimmed by 0 bases and the J gene end by 4 bases; junction bases not matched to a gene: 5. The CDR3 here is CAWSVRRTSGYNEQFF. CDR3 DNA: TGTGCCTGGAGTGTACGGCGGACTAGCGGGTACAATGAGCAGTTCTTC.

This clonotype was recorded at least ten times. This chain uses TRBV28 with TRBJ2-7; D gene uncertain. This CDR3 is built from 11 residues. Germline CDR1 is MDHEN and CDR2 is SYDVKM. V was clipped by 3 bases and J by 5 bases, with 5 bases between them. In DNA, the CDR3 is TGTGCCAGCAGTTTTCGGCACGAGCAGTACTTC. Its translation is CASSFRHEQYF. The variable domain in full, completed from reference TRBV28 and TRBJ2-7, reads DVKVTQSSRYLVKRTGEKVFLECVQDMDHENMFWYRQDPGLGLRLIYFSYDVKMKEKGDIPEGYSVSREKKERFSLILESASTNQTSMYLCASSFRHEQYFGPGTRLTVT.

About this clonotype: One end of the junction fails to match germline, which may point to a read error. V usage is TRBV3-1 and J usage is TRBJ1-2, with D possibly matching TRBD1 (5 bases). From germline, CDR1 is LGHDT and CDR2 YNNKEL (reference sequence). CDR3 length equals 14 residues. The CDR3 here is CAGSPGTNPYGYTF. CDR3 coding DNA: TGTGCCGGCAGCCCAGGGACCAACCCCTATGGCTACACCTTC.

The genes are TRBV6-1 and TRBJ2-1; 12 positions match TRBD2. This CDR3 spans 16 amino acids. Germline V gene data show CDR1 as MNHNS and CDR2 as SASEGT. V was pared by 5 bases and J by 0 bases, with 2 bases of the junction left unmatched. The CDR3 is CASSTTSGSSYNEQFF. For the CDR3, the DNA is TGTGCCAGCAGTACGACTAGCGGGAGCTCCTACAATGAGCAGTTCTTC.

The rearrangement uses TRBV29-1 and TRBJ2-1; TRBD2 agrees at 8 bases. CDR1 SQVTM and CDR2 ANQGSEA come from the germline V gene. J was trimmed by 6 bases and V by 8 bases; bases with no gene match: 9. The CDR3 covers 13 residues. For the CDR3, the DNA is TGCAGCTCTAGGGGGACTAGGTCCAATGAGCAGTTCTTC. Encoded protein: CSSRGTRSNEQFF.

A remark on this clonotype: This sequence may be a read error, since a much larger clone differs from it by one base. This chain links TRBV18 with TRBJ1-5; 8 bases fit TRBD1. Germline CDR1 reads KGHSH; CDR2 reads LQKENI. This CDR3 has 13 amino acids. For the CDR3, the DNA is TGTGCCGGCTCACCGGACAGGGATCAGCCCCAGCATTTT. This gives the protein CAGSPDRDQPQHF.